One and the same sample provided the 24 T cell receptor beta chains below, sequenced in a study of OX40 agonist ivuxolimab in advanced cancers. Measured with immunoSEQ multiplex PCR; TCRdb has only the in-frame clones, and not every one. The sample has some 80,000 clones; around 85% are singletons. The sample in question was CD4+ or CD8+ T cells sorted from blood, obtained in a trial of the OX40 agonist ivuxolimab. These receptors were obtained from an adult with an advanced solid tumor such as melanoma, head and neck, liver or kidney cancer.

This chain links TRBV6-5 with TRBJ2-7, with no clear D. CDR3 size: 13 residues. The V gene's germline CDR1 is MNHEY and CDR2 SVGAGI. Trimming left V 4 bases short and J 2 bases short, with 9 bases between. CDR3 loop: CASSSDGTYEQYF. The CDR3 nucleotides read TGTGCCAGCAGTTCGGACGGAACCTACGAGCAGTACTTC.

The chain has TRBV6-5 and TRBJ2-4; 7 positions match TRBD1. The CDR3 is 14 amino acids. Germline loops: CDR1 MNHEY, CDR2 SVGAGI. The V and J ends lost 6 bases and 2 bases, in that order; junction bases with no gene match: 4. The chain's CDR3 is CASRRQGSKNIQYF. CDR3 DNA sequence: TGTGCCAGCAGACGACAGGGTTCCAAAAACATTCAGTACTTC.

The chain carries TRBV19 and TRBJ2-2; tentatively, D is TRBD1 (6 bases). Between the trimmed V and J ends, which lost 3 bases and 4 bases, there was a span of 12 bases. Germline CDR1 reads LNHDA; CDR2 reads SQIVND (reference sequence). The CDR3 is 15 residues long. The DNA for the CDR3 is TGTGCCAGTAGTATTGGGACACGGGGCACCGGGGAGCTGTTTTTT. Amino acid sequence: CASSIGTRGTGELFF.

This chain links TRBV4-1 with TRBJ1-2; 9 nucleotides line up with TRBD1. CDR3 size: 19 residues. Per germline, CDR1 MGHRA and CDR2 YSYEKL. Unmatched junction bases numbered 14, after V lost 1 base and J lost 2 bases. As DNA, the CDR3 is TGCGCCAGCAGCCAAGGTCCATTACCCAAGGGACAGGGAAACTATGGCTACACCTTC. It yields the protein CASSQGPLPKGQGNYGYTF.

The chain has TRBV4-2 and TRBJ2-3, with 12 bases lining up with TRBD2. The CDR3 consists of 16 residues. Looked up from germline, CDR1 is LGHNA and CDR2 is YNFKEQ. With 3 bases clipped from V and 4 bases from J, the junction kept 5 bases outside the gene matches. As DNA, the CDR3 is TGTGCCAGCAGCCATTTCGCTAGCGGGGGGGCAGATACGCAGTATTTT. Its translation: CASSHFASGGADTQYF.

In DNA, the CDR3 is TGTGCTAGTGGCCCCCCCTACGAGCAGTACTTC. Its protein is CASGPPYEQYF. The J gene is TRBJ2-5, the V gene TRBV12-5; no definite D call. The closer fit of TRBJ2-7 to the DNA end suggests the J call may be wrong. CDR3 length: 11 residues. Germline V gene data show CDR1 as LGHNT and CDR2 as FRNRAP.

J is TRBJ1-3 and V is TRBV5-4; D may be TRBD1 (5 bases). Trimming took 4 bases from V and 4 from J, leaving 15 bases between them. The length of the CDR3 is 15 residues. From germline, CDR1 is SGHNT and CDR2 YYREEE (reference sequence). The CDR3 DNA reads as TGTGCCAGCAGCGGCGGGCTACAGGAGGGAAACACCATATATTTT. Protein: CASSGGLQEGNTIYF. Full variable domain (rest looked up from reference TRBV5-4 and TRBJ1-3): ETGVTQSPTHLIKTRGQQVTLRCSSQSGHNTVSWYQQALGQGPQFIFQYYREEENGRGNFPPRFSGLQFPNYSSELNVNALELDDSALYLCASSGGLQEGNTIYFGEGSWLTVV.

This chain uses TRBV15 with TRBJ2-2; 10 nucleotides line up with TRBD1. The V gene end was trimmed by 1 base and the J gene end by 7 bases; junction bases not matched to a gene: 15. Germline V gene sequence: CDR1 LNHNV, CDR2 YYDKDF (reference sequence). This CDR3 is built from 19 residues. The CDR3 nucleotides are TGTGCCACCAGCAGAGTCATTTATACGGGACAGGGGTTAGGCGGGGAGCTGTTTTTT. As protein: CATSRVIYTGQGLGGELFF.

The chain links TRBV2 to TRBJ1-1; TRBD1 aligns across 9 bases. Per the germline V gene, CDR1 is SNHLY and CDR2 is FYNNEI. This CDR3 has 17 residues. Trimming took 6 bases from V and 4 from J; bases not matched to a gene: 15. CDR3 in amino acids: CASSYYRGLGRGTEAFF. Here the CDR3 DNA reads TGTGCCAGCAGCTACTACAGGGGGCTCGGTAGAGGCACTGAAGCTTTCTTT.

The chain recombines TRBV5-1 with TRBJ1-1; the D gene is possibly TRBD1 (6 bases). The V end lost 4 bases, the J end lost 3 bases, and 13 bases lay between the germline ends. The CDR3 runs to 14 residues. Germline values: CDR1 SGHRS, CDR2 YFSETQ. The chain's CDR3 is CASSRIRGDTEAFF. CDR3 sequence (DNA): TGCGCCAGCAGCCGGATAAGGGGGGACACTGAAGCTTTCTTT.

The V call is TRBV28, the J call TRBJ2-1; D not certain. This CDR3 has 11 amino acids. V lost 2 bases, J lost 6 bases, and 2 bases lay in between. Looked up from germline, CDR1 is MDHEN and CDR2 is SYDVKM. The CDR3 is CASSLRNEQFF. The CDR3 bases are TGTGCCAGCAGTTTACGCAATGAGCAGTTCTTC.

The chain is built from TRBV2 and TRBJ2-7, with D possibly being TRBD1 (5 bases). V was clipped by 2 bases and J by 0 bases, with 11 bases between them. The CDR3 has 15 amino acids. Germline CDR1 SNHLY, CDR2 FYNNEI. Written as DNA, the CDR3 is TGTGCCAGCAGTGAACAGGGTAGGAGCTCCTACGAGCAGTACTTC. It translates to CASSEQGRSSYEQYF.

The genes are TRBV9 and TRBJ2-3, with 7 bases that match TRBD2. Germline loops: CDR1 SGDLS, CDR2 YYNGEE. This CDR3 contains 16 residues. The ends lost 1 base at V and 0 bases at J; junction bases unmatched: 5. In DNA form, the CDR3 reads TGTGCCAGCAGCGTAAGGGAGGGGTCTAGCACAGATACGCAGTATTTT. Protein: CASSVREGSSTDTQYF.

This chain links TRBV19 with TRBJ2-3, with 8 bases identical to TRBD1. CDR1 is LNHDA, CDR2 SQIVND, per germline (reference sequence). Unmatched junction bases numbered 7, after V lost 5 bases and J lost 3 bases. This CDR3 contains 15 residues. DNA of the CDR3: TGTGCCAGTAGTGATGGGACAGGTCGAACAGATACGCAGTATTTT. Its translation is CASSDGTGRTDTQYF.

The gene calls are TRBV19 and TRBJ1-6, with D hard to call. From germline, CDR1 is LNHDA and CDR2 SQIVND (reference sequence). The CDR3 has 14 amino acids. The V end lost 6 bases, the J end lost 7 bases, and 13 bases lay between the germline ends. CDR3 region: CASSLEPTNSPLHF. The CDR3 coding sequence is TGTGCCAGTAGCCTCGAGCCGACCAATTCACCCCTCCACTTT.

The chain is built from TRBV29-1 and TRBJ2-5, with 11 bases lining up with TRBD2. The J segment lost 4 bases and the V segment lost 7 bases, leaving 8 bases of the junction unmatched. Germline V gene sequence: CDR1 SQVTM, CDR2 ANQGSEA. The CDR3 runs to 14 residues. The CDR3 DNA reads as TGCAGCGGCCGTCTAGCGGGGGGCGGAGAGACCCAGTACTTC. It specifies CSGRLAGGGETQYF.

The CDR3, as DNA: TGTGCCTGGAGTGTACGTGGGGCGGGGGCTGAGACCCAGTACTTC. Encoded protein: CAWSVRGAGAETQYF. The rearrangement links TRBV30 to TRBJ2-5; possibly TRBD2 for D (7 bases). The CDR3 spans 15 residues. Per the germline V gene, CDR1 is GTSNPN and CDR2 is SVGIG (reference sequence). The ends were cut back, 0 bases at V and 5 bases at J, with 16 bases in the middle.

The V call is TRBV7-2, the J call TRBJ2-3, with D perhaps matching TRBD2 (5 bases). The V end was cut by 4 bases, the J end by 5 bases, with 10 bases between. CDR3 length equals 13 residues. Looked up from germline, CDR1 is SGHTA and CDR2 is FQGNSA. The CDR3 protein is CASSSNGGDTQYF. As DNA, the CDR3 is TGTGCCAGCAGCTCCAATGGAGGAGATACGCAGTATTTT.

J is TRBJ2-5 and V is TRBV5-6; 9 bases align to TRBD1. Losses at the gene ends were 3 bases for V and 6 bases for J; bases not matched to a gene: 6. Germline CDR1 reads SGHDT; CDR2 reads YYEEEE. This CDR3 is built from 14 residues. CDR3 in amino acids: CASSSGTGRKTQYF. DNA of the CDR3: TGTGCCAGCAGCTCCGGGACAGGGCGGAAGACCCAGTACTTC.

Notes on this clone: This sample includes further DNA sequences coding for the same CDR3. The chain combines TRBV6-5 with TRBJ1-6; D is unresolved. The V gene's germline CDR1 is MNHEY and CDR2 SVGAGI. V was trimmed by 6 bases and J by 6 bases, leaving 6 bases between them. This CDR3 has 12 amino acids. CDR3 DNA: TGTGCCAGCAGGACTCCTAATTCACCCCTCCACTTT. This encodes CASRTPNSPLHF.

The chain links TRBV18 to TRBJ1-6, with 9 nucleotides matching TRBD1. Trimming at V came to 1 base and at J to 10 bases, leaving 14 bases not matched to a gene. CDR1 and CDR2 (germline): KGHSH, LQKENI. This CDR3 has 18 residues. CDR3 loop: CASSPLRATGGIGSPLHF. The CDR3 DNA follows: TGTGCCAGCTCACCACTTCGCGCCACAGGGGGCATCGGGTCACCCCTCCACTTT.

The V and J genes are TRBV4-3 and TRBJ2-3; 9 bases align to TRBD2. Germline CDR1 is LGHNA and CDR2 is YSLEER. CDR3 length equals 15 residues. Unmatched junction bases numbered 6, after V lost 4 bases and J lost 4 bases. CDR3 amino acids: CASSLQAGGPDTQYF. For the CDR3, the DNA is TGCGCCAGCAGCCTACAAGCGGGGGGTCCAGATACGCAGTATTTT.

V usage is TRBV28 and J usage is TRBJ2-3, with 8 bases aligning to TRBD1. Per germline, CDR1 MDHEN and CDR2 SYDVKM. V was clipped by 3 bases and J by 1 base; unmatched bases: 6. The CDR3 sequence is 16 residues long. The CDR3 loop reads CASSFSSGQGTDTQYF. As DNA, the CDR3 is TGTGCCAGCAGTTTCTCCTCGGGACAGGGCACAGATACGCAGTATTTT.

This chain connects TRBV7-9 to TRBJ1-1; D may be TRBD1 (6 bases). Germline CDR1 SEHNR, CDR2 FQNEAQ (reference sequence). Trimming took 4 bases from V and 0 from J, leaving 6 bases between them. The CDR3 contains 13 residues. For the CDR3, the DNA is TGTGCCAGCAGCTACAGGGTGAACACTGAAGCTTTCTTT. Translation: CASSYRVNTEAFF. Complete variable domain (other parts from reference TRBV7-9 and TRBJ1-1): DTGVSQNPRHKITKRGQNVTFRCDPISEHNRLYWYRQTLGQGPEFLTYFQNEAQLEKSRLLSDRFSAERPKGSFSTLEIQRTEQGDSAMYLCASSYRVNTEAFFGQGTRLTVV.